The TCR beta chain under discussion was sequenced for a study of T cell repertoires in ileal Crohn's disease. General study findings and limits: Active smokers at surgery had more clonal expansions than non-smokers.

Generated by immunoSEQ multiplex PCR, the TCRdb table keeps only in-frame clones and is missing some. The sample records more than 2,000 clones, about three quarters being singletons. CDR3 length equals 17 residues. The germline V gene encodes CDR1 SGHRS and CDR2 YFSETQ. V shed 1 base, J shed 3 bases, and the junction held 6 bases outside the gene matches. Patients were adults with ileal or ileocolonic Crohn's disease needing resection. Concerning this clone itself: The antigen is undetermined.

Sequenced sample: ileal tissue. The chain uses TRBV5-1 and TRBJ2-3; 12 bases align to TRBD2. This receptor was taken from an adult with Crohn's disease. The CDR3 DNA sequence: TGCGCCAGCAGCTTGATGACTAGCGGGGGAGCAACAGATACGCAGTATTTT. It codes for CASSLMTSGGATDTQYF.